The 30 T cell receptor beta chains below were found in one sample sequenced in a study of CD8+ T cells in alopecia areata (dated by TCRdb to the late 2010s). The library was produced with the immunoSEQ multiplex PCR assay. RNA was extracted from all samples and reverse transcribed into cDNA, which served as template for TCR sequencing. The source is immuneACCESS, and TCRdb retained only in-frame sequences with V and J called. Part of the clones is not carried over; for the studies checked, unresolved V genes explain less than half of this, and the remainder is unexplained. This sample is represented by tens of thousands of clones; about 44% of them were singletons. The top ten clonotypes cover just over 50% of the sample. The sample was NKG2D-low CD8+ T cells sorted from blood. The cell subset or site label of this sample denotes: sorted CD8+ NKG2D-low blood T cells. These receptor sequences come from a human donor with alopecia areata.

The chain recombines TRBV7-2 with TRBJ1-2; no clear D. Germline V gives CDR1 SGHTA, CDR2 FQGNSA. This CDR3 is built from 17 residues. V gave up 2 bases and J gave up 2 bases, with 18 bases separating them. CDR3 DNA sequence: TGTGCCAGCAGCTTAATTCACTTGGAGGGTTCGAACTATGGCTACACCTTC. It yields the protein CASSLIHLEGSNYGYTF.

The V call is TRBV5-6, the J call TRBJ1-5; D possibly corresponds to TRBD1 (6 bases). The CDR3 length is 14 residues. Germline V CDR1 and CDR2: SGHDT, YYEEEE. With 4 bases removed from V and 1 base from J, the gap between germline ends came to 9 bases. The CDR3 bases are TGTGCCAGCAGCAAAAGGGGGAGCAATCAGCCCCAGCATTTT. It encodes CASSKRGSNQPQHF.

The rearrangement links TRBV7-9 to TRBJ2-5; maybe TRBD1 (6 bases). V was trimmed by 5 bases and J by 0 bases, leaving 13 bases between them. Germline CDR1 is SEHNR and CDR2 is FQNEAQ (reference sequence). This CDR3 has 15 residues. CDR3 coding DNA: TGTGCCAGCAGCCGCCCCCAGGGGTACCAAGAGACCCAGTACTTC. Its translation is CASSRPQGYQETQYF. The variable domain in full, completed from reference TRBV7-9 and TRBJ2-5, reads DTGVSQNPRHKITKRGQNVTFRCDPISEHNRLYWYRQTLGQGPEFLTYFQNEAQLEKSRLLSDRFSAERPKGSFSTLEIQRTEQGDSAMYLCASSRPQGYQETQYFGPGTRLLVL.

The gene calls are TRBV15 and TRBJ2-7, with D possibly TRBD2 on 6 matching bases. The V and J ends lost 2 bases and 3 bases respectively, with 17 bases between them. The CDR3 extends over 16 amino acids. From germline, CDR1 is LNHNV and CDR2 YYDKDF (reference sequence). In DNA, the CDR3 is TGTGCCACCAGCAGAACTCTTACACGGGGGTACTACGAGCAGTACTTC. Its translation: CATSRTLTRGYYEQYF.

The rearrangement joins TRBV19 to TRBJ2-1; D is tentatively TRBD1 or TRBD2 (5 bases each). There are 15 residues in the CDR3. Germline V gives CDR1 LNHDA, CDR2 SQIVND (reference sequence). V was shortened by 5 bases and J by 3 bases, with 14 bases between the two germline ends. The CDR3 reads CASSFVPRGYNEQFF. The CDR3, as DNA: TGTGCCAGTAGTTTCGTCCCGAGGGGCTACAATGAGCAGTTCTTC. The variable domain in full, completed from reference TRBV19 and TRBJ2-1, reads DGGITQSPKYLFRKEGQNVTLSCEQNLNHDAMYWYRQDPGQGLRLIYYSQIVNDFQKGDIAEGYSVSREKKESFPLTVTSAQKNPTAFYLCASSFVPRGYNEQFFGPGTRLTVL.

The CDR3, as DNA: TGCGCCAGCAGCTTCGGTGGTGGTGAAGCTTTCTTT. This codes for CASSFGGGEAFF. The chain combines TRBV5-1 with TRBJ1-1; D gene ambiguous. Trimming shortened V by 2 bases and J by 7 bases, and 9 bases separated the two germline ends. The V gene's germline CDR1 is SGHRS and CDR2 YFSETQ. The CDR3 runs to 12 residues.

The chain couples TRBV11-2 to TRBJ2-7; possible D gene TRBD1, 6 bases. The length of the CDR3 is 18 residues. CDR1 is SGHAT and CDR2 is FQNNGV in the germline V gene. Trimming stripped 5 bases from V and 2 bases from J, with 25 bases between. Here the CDR3 DNA reads TGTGCCAGCAGCCCACGCCGCCTCGGGACAACACTTACCTACGAGCAGTACTTC. Translation: CASSPRRLGTTLTYEQYF.

This clone occurred a few times. This chain links TRBV29-1 with TRBJ1-1; perhaps TRBD1 as D (5 bases). CDR1 SQVTM and CDR2 ANQGSEA come from the germline V gene. This CDR3 contains 11 residues. V dropped 4 bases and J dropped 11 bases, with 14 bases sitting between them. CDR3 nucleotide sequence: TGCAGCGTTGTTCAGCGGGGGACGGCTTTCTTT. It is translated as CSVVQRGTAFF.

The V gene is TRBV29-1, the J gene TRBJ2-7; no definite D call. V gave up 6 bases and J gave up 4 bases, with 13 bases separating them. The CDR3 runs to 12 residues. The V gene's germline CDR1 is SQVTM and CDR2 ANQGSEA. Written as DNA, the CDR3 is TGCAGCGTACCCTGGGATGGGTACGAGCAGTACTTC. Protein sequence: CSVPWDGYEQYF.

On this clone: The identical CDR3 is also encoded by other nucleotide sequences in the sample. CDR3 in DNA: TGTGCCAGCAGCTTGGGCCCTGGGGGCGAGCAGTACTTC. Protein sequence: CASSLGPGGEQYF. J is TRBJ2-7 and V is TRBV5-6, with D perhaps being TRBD1 or TRBD2 (5 bases each). V gave up 0 bases and J gave up 6 bases, with 10 bases separating them. Germline-derived CDR1 and CDR2 are SGHDT and YYEEEE. This CDR3 has 13 amino acids.

This chain joins TRBV7-6 and TRBJ2-3; 8 bases map to TRBD2. The CDR3 consists of 15 residues. Germline trimming cut 3 bases from V and 5 bases from J; bases unmatched to any gene: 7. Germline V gene sequence: CDR1 SGHVS, CDR2 FNYEAQ. CDR3 DNA sequence: TGTGCCAGCAGCTTGACCGGGAGGGCTGGAGATACGCAGTATTTT. Translation: CASSLTGRAGDTQYF.

V usage is TRBV5-1 and J usage is TRBJ1-4, with no clear D. Deletions cut 5 bases from V and 4 bases from J, with 12 bases between. The germline CDR1 and CDR2 sequences are SGHRS and YFSETQ. The CDR3 has 14 amino acids. CDR3 amino acids: CASREWTGNEKLFF. In nucleotides, the CDR3 is TGCGCCAGCAGGGAGTGGACCGGTAATGAAAAACTGTTTTTT.

The rearrangement joins TRBV15 to TRBJ1-4; TRBD1 aligns across 8 bases. The germline V gene has CDR1 LNHNV and CDR2 YYDKDF (reference sequence). The junction had 10 bases not matched to a gene; V was cut back by 5 bases and J by 8 bases. This CDR3 comprises 15 residues. CDR3: CATSDTGRTGEKLFF. For the CDR3, the DNA is TGTGCCACCAGCGACACTGGAAGGACAGGGGAAAAACTGTTTTTT. The whole variable domain, remainder taken from reference TRBV15 and TRBJ1-4, is DAMVIQNPRYQVTQFGKPVTLSCSQTLNHNVMYWYQQKSSQAPKLLFHYYDKDFNNEADTPDNFQSRRPNTSFCFLDIRSPGLGDTAMYLCATSDTGRTGEKLFFGSGTQLSVL.

The rearrangement joins TRBV29-1 to TRBJ2-1; 7 positions agree with TRBD2. V was clipped by 4 bases and J by 9 bases; unmatched bases: 12. Germline lookup yields CDR1 SQVTM and CDR2 ANQGSEA. The CDR3 sequence is 14 residues long. CDR3: CSVVSGIRGVEQFF. The CDR3 DNA sequence: TGCAGCGTTGTAAGCGGGATTCGGGGTGTTGAGCAGTTCTTC.

The chain joins TRBV7-9 to TRBJ2-1; 7 bases line up with TRBD1. This CDR3 spans 15 amino acids. CDR1 SEHNR and CDR2 FQNEAQ come from the germline V gene (reference sequence). V dropped 5 bases and J dropped 13; count of bases not matched to a gene: 17. As DNA, the CDR3 is TGTGCCAGCAGCCCCCGACAGGGATTCCGCAATGGACAGTTCTTC. Its protein product is CASSPRQGFRNGQFF. The full variable domain, with the rest looked up from reference TRBV7-9 and TRBJ2-1, is DTGVSQNPRHKITKRGQNVTFRCDPISEHNRLYWYRQTLGQGPEFLTYFQNEAQLEKSRLLSDRFSAERPKGSFSTLEIQRTEQGDSAMYLCASSPRQGFRNGQFFGPGTRLTVL.

The gene calls are TRBV4-3 and TRBJ2-3; D tentatively fits TRBD1 or TRBD2 (5 bases each). Trimming removed 0 bases at V and 1 base at J, with 11 bases between. The CDR3 consists of 16 residues. CDR1 is LGHNA and CDR2 is YSLEER in the germline V gene. CDR3 sequence: CASSQDGASRTDTQYF. CDR3 nucleotides: TGCGCCAGCAGCCAAGATGGGGCTAGCCGCACAGATACGCAGTATTTT.

This clone has only a few counts. This chain connects TRBV2 to TRBJ2-7; TRBD2 matches 7 bases. V was pared by 6 bases and J by 6 bases, with 8 bases of the junction left unmatched. The CDR3 has 13 amino acids. Germline assignment: CDR1 SNHLY and CDR2 FYNNEI. The chain's CDR3 is CASRGDYRAEQYF. Here the CDR3 DNA reads TGTGCCAGCAGGGGGGACTACCGAGCCGAGCAGTACTTC.

V is TRBV29-1 and J is TRBJ2-7, with D possibly being TRBD1 (5 bases). CDR1 SQVTM and CDR2 ANQGSEA come from the germline V gene. This CDR3 spans 13 amino acids. The germline V and J ends were trimmed by 2 bases and 1 base, with 9 bases remaining between them. This chain's CDR3 is CSVELGQSYEQYF. The CDR3 region has the DNA TGCAGCGTTGAATTGGGGCAGTCCTACGAGCAGTACTTC.

There are a few counts of this clone. The V call is TRBV28, the J call TRBJ2-1; 9 positions match TRBD2. Germline CDR1 MDHEN, CDR2 SYDVKM. The CDR3 contains 15 residues. After removal of 9 bases from V and 2 bases from J, the junction contained 8 bases not matched to a gene. The DNA for the CDR3 is TGTGCCAGTAATTGGGTAGCGGGAGCCTACAATGAGCAGTTCTTC. Residues: CASNWVAGAYNEQFF.

J is TRBJ2-7 and V is TRBV7-2; the D is unclear. Trimming shortened V by 1 base and J by 0 bases, and 10 bases separated the two germline ends. Germline V gives CDR1 SGHTA, CDR2 FQGNSA. The CDR3 loop spans 15 amino acids. The CDR3 sequence is CASSLEVAVSYEQYF. CDR3 DNA: TGTGCCAGCAGCTTAGAGGTAGCAGTCTCCTACGAGCAGTACTTC.

The chain is built from TRBV1 and TRBJ2-5; TRBD2 is taken as the D call from the table, unchecked against the DNA. TRBV1 is termed a pseudogene. This CDR3 contains 16 residues. CDR3 nucleotides: TGCACCAGCAGCCCCCCCAGCGGGAGGTGCCAAGAGACCCAGTACTTC. Its translation: CTSSPPSGRCQETQYF.

The rearrangement links TRBV5-1 to TRBJ2-7; 9 bases line up with TRBD2. V was pared by 2 bases and J by 6 bases, with 6 bases of the junction left unmatched. Per the germline V gene, CDR1 is SGHRS and CDR2 is YFSETQ. The CDR3 extends over 14 amino acids. DNA of the CDR3: TGCGCCAGCAGCTTTAGCGGGAGTGGCCTCGAGCAGTACTTC. It specifies CASSFSGSGLEQYF.

The chain couples TRBV4-3 to TRBJ1-5, with TRBD1 as a possible D gene (6 bases). V lost 4 bases and J lost 3, with 10 bases in between. This CDR3 has 14 amino acids. Germline loops: CDR1 LGHNA, CDR2 YSLEER. This CDR3 reads CASSPGQLNQPQHF. CDR3 sequence (DNA): TGCGCCAGCAGCCCCGGACAGCTCAATCAGCCCCAGCATTTT.

This clone was recorded only once. The chain uses TRBV29-1 and TRBJ1-2; maybe TRBD1 (5 bases). Trimming took 7 bases from V and 6 from J, leaving 18 bases between them. From germline, CDR1 is SQVTM and CDR2 ANQGSEA. The CDR3 is made up of 13 amino acids. The CDR3 here is CSAGVREFDGYTF. The CDR3 DNA sequence: TGCAGCGCCGGGGTCAGGGAGTTTGATGGCTACACCTTC.

This chain uses TRBV18 with TRBJ2-5, with D tentatively TRBD1 (6 bases). Trimming stripped 0 bases from V and 4 bases from J, with 9 bases between. The CDR3 totals 14 residues. Germline V lookup: CDR1 KGHSH, CDR2 LQKENI. CDR3 coding DNA: TGTGCCAGCTCACCACCGGGGGCCGGAGAGACCCAGTACTTC. Translation: CASSPPGAGETQYF.

This chain uses TRBV15 with TRBJ2-7; the match to TRBD1 covers 10 bases. CDR3 length: 14 amino acids. The V gene end was trimmed by 3 bases and the J gene end by 6 bases; junction bases not matched to a gene: 5. Germline V gene data show CDR1 as LNHNV and CDR2 as YYDKDF (reference sequence). The CDR3 nucleotides are TGTGCCACCAGCAGGTTCCGGGACAGGGGCGAGCAGTACTTC. Residues: CATSRFRDRGEQYF.

The table lists this clone with a few counts. This chain uses TRBV5-1 with TRBJ2-7; D not resolved. The CDR3 spans 13 residues. In germline, CDR1 is SGHRS, CDR2 YFSETQ. V was cut by 0 bases and J by 2 bases, with 6 bases left in between. The CDR3 protein is CASSLGWAYEQYF. In DNA form, the CDR3 reads TGCGCCAGCAGCTTGGGGTGGGCCTACGAGCAGTACTTC.

This sequence joins TRBV7-3 and TRBJ2-3, with 8 bases identical to TRBD1. Germline lookup yields CDR1 SGHTA and CDR2 FQGTGA. The CDR3 is 15 amino acids. The ends lost 5 bases at V and 3 bases at J; junction bases unmatched: 7. The chain's CDR3 is CASSAGTGVTDTQYF. The DNA of the CDR3 is TGTGCCAGCAGCGCCGGGACAGGAGTAACAGATACGCAGTATTTT.

This rearrangement joins TRBV27 to TRBJ1-2; unclear D gene. CDR3 length equals 12 residues. The germline gives CDR1 MNHEY, CDR2 SMNVEV (reference sequence). V shed 8 bases and J shed 4 bases, with 11 bases lying between them. Here the CDR3 DNA reads TGTGCCAGCGCTGACCGGCCCTATGGCTACACCTTC. Translating it yields CASADRPYGYTF.

The V gene is TRBV29-1, the J gene TRBJ2-1; 7 bases are a match to TRBD2. V lost 7 bases, J lost 0 bases, and 12 bases stayed unmatched. This CDR3 comprises 16 residues. The germline CDR1 and CDR2 sequences are SQVTM and ANQGSEA. The CDR3 coding sequence is TGCAGCGGGGTTTTAGCGGGCTTGAGCTCCTACAATGAGCAGTTCTTC. This translates into CSGVLAGLSSYNEQFF.